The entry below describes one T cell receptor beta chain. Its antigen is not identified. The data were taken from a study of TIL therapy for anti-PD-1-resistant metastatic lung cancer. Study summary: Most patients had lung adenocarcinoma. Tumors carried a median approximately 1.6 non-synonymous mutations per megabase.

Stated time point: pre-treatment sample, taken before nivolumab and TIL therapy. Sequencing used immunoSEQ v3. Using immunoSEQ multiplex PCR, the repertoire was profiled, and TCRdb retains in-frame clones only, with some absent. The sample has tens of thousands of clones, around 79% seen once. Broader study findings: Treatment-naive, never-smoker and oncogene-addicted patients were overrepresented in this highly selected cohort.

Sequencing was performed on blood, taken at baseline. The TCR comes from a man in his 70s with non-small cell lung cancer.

CDR3: CASSYSVGVTEAFF. In DNA form, the CDR3 reads TGTGCCAGCAGTTACTCGGTGGGAGTCACTGAAGCTTTCTTT. V is TRBV6-5 and J is TRBJ1-1; D gene ambiguous. Germline V lookup: CDR1 MNHEY, CDR2 SVGAGI. The V gene lost 0 bases and the J gene lost 4 bases, with 9 bases spanning the gap. The CDR3 is made up of 14 amino acids.